This TCR beta chain comes out of a study of blood T cells in healthy people across ages. The CDR3 spans 14 residues. The ends lost 6 bases at V and 5 bases at J; junction bases unmatched: 6. In germline, CDR1 is SGHRS, CDR2 YFSETQ. With each sample, at least 6 micrograms of total RNA were extracted. This clonotype showed up many times. What it binds is not known. Next came a second PCR, run for about 6 to 11 cycles, which used a sample-barcoded 5' primer along with a J-beta primer mix. TCRdb reanalysed the 5' RACE reads using MiXCR and keeps one entry per CDR3 protein. The sample has roughly 680,000 distinct CDR3 sequences, around 50% seen once; the top ten hold 13%. Study findings and constraints: Using unsorted PBMCs precluded a conclusive naive versus antigen-experienced comparison.

This chain joins TRBV5-1 and TRBJ2-3; the match to TRBD1 covers 10 bases. The sequenced material came from blood. This sequence was found in a woman older than 75 in good health. The CDR3 reads CASTGQGVGDTQYF. The CDR3 DNA is TGCGCCAGCACCGGACAGGGGGTAGGAGATACGCAGTATTTT.